The sample holds one count of the clone carrying this TCR beta chain. The antigen remains unidentified. The data were produced by immunoSEQ multiplex PCR, yet TCRdb's version contains in-frame clones alone and is incomplete. This sample has approximately 260,000 clones, with 90% to 95% found just once. This sample stems from a study of T cell responses to AZD1222 COVID-19 vaccine. Per the germline V gene, CDR1 is MNHEY and CDR2 is SVGEGT. This CDR3 spans 14 amino acids. V lost 5 bases to trimming and J lost 3 bases, with 14 bases between them. Overall study results and limits: Unmutated variant regions reportedly attract nearly half of all spike-specific TCRs. Across the whole spike, CD4 TCRs peaked at regions 160-218 and 743-854. Only five to seven individuals given AZD1222 were seropositive at baseline. Donors in the cohort were predominantly white British and more often female, and clonal diversity was possibly underestimated.

The receptor was isolated from an adult in good health. Sequenced material: peripheral blood, taken on day 0 of AZD1222 vaccination. The chain joins TRBV6-2 or TRBV6-3 to TRBJ2-7; D remains unclear. CDR3 loop: CASSVDGSYYEQYF. In DNA, the CDR3 is TGTGCCAGCAGTGTCGACGGATCCTACTACGAGCAGTACTTC.